This TCR beta chain was profiled in a study of T cell responses to AZD1222 COVID-19 vaccine. The study, taken as a whole, reports: Per reports, nearly half of all spike-specific TCRs target regions that are unmutated in variants.

With respect to this clone: The antigen is undetermined.

V dropped 5 bases and J dropped 0 bases, with 14 bases sitting between them. The germline V gene encodes CDR1 SGHTA and CDR2 FQGNSA. This CDR3 is built from 16 residues. Here immunoSEQ multiplex PCR was the method, and the copy in TCRdb shows in-frame clones only, minus some. The sample lists about 180,000 clones, 91% occurring once. The TCR was taken from an adult in good health. The sample in question was peripheral blood, obtained on day 0 of AZD1222 vaccination. V is TRBV7-2 and J is TRBJ1-3; the D gene is possibly TRBD1 (6 bases). The CDR3 DNA sequence: TGTGCCAGCAGCGCCTACAGGGATAACTCTGGAAACACCATATATTTT. This sequence encodes CASSAYRDNSGNTIYF.